This entry describes one T cell receptor (beta chain). Antigen specificity is unknown. The method was immunoSEQ multiplex PCR; TCRdb's version includes in-frame clones alone and lacks a portion of them. The top ten clones hold 51% of a sample with around 13,000 clones, approximately 84% of them seen once. The data were taken from a study of STAT3 mutations in large granular lymphocyte leukemia. As for the study in general: Immunosuppressive therapy was given to more than half of T-LGLL patients. Study-level points and caveats: In several patients, dominant TCR clone burden exceeded STAT3 mutant burden. At least one immunodominant TCR beta clonotype appeared in every T-cell large granular lymphocyte leukemia patient. Variable sampling intervals and differing treatment regimens complicated linking therapy response to TCR clonal burden changes.

Germline loops: CDR1 SGHDN, CDR2 FVKESK. This CDR3 is built from 12 residues. With 4 bases removed from V and 5 bases from J, the gap between germline ends came to 8 bases. This TCR was recovered from a man aged 55 to 69 with T-cell large granular lymphocyte leukemia. Some clones in this sample may be carry-over from other donors' samples. The V and J genes are TRBV14 and TRBJ2-5, with D perhaps TRBD1 (5 bases). Sequencing was performed on peripheral blood mononuclear cells. In nucleotides, the CDR3 is TGTGCCAGCAGCCTGAACAGGGAGACCCAGTACTTC. Translation gives CASSLNRETQYF. Full variable domain (remainder filled in from reference TRBV14 and TRBJ2-5): EAGVTQFPSHSVIEKGQTVTLRCDPISGHDNLYWYRRVMGKEIKFLLHFVKESKQDESGMPNNRFLAERTGGTYSTLKVQPAELEDSGVYFCASSLNRETQYFGPGTRLLVL.